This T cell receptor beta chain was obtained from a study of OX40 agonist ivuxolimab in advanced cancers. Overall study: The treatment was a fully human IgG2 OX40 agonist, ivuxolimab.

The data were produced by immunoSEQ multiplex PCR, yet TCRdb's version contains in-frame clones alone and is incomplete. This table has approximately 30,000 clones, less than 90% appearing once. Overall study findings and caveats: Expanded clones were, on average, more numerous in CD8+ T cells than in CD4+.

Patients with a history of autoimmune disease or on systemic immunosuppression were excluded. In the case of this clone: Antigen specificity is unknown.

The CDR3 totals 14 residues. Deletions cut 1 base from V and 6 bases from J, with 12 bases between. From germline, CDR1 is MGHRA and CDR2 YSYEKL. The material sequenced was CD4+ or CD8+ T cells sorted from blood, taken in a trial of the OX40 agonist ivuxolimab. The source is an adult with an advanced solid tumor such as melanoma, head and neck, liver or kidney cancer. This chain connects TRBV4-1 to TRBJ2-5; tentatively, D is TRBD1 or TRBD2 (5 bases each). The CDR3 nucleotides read TGCGCCAGCAGCCAAGTTAGAGGGGAGCAGACCCAGTACTTC. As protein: CASSQVRGEQTQYF.